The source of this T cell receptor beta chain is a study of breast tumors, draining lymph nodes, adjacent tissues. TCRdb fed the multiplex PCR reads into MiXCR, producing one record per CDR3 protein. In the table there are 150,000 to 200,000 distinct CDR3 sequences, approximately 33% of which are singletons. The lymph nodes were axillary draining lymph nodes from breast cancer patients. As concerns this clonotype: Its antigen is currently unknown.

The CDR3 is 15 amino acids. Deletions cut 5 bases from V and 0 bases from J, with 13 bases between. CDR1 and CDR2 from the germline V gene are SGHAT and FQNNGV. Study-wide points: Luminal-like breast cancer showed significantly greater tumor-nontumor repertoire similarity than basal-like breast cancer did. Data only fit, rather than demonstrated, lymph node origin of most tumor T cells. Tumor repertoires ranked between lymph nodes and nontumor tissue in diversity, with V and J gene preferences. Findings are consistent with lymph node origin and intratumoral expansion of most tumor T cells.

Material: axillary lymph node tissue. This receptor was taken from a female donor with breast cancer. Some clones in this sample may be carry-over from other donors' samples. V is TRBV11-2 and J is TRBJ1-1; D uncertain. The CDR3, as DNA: TGTGCCAGCAGCGCCGCAGGTAGGCTGAACACTGAAGCTTTCTTT. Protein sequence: CASSAAGRLNTEAFF.